This T cell receptor beta chain was identified in a study of blood T cell repertoires in COVID-19. Study summary: Donors in the United States, Italy and Spain gave samples during acute or convalescent COVID-19. The analysed material was cDNA or gDNA that came from T cells, B-cell-depleted T cells, or PBMCs.

This CDR3 comprises 17 residues. Germline-derived CDR1 and CDR2 are SGDLS and YYNGEE. Trimming shortened V by 1 base and J by 1 base, and 14 bases separated the two germline ends. Original processing methods: It was from reference gene primer amplification that nucleated cell counts were estimated. Measured with immunoSEQ multiplex PCR; TCRdb has only the in-frame clones, and not every one. V and J calls plus clone size are reproduced from that table; the DNA served to infer D and trimming. The sample yields just under 55,000 clones, under 85% seen once. V gene TRBV9 combines with J gene TRBJ2-2; tentative D call: TRBD1 (5 bases). The receptor's source is a woman between 55 and 75 years old with acute or convalescent COVID-19. Sequencing was carried out using peripheral blood. The CDR3 is CASSVSPRQGNTGELFF. The DNA for the CDR3 is TGTGCCAGCAGCGTATCCCCGCGGCAGGGGAACACCGGGGAGCTGTTTTTT. Filled out from reference TRBV9 and TRBJ2-2, the complete variable domain reads DSGVTQTPKHLITATGQRVTLRCSPRSGDLSVYWYQQSLDQGLQFLIQYYNGEERAKGNILERFSAQQFPDLHSELNLSSLELGDSALYFCASSVSPRQGNTGELFFGEGSRLTVL.